The 30 T cell receptor beta chains listed next were all sequenced from one sample in a study of vaccination effects on CD4 cells after COVID-19. Isolating CD4+ T cells followed around nine days of culture. Measured with immunoSEQ multiplex PCR; TCRdb has only the in-frame clones, and not every one. The sample holds some 26,000 clones, roughly four fifths seen once. These receptors are not linked to any known antigen. The source was CD4+ T cells from PBMCs cultured without peptide, collected before COVID-19 vaccination. All receptors come from a human donor who received a COVID-19 vaccine.

The rearrangement links TRBV28 to TRBJ2-7; the D gene is possibly TRBD2 (7 bases). CDR1 and CDR2 from the germline V gene are MDHEN and SYDVKM. The CDR3 spans 15 residues. The V gene lost 5 bases and the J gene lost 4 bases, with 18 bases spanning the gap. The CDR3 bases are TGTGCCAGCAGTCCGGCGGGGGCGCAGAATTACGAGCAGTACTTC. This codes for CASSPAGAQNYEQYF.

The chain carries TRBV7-2 and TRBJ1-2, with D hard to call. The CDR3 totals 14 residues. The germline gives CDR1 SGHTA, CDR2 FQGNSA. Deletions cut 5 bases from V and 5 bases from J, with 15 bases between. The CDR3 DNA reads as TGTGCCAGCAGCCTCCCCGGCCCCTTTTATGGCTACACCTTC. This encodes CASSLPGPFYGYTF.

This clone has a single count. The chain carries TRBV5-1 and TRBJ1-1; D not resolved. Trimming stripped 2 bases from V and 0 bases from J, with 5 bases between. Germline CDR1 reads SGHRS; CDR2 reads YFSETQ. This CDR3 comprises 13 residues. The DNA for the CDR3 is TGCGCCAGCAGCTTTACATTGAACACTGAAGCTTTCTTT. This encodes CASSFTLNTEAFF.

The chain joins TRBV18 to TRBJ1-4; the D is unclear. The V gene's germline CDR1 is KGHSH and CDR2 LQKENI. This CDR3 contains 17 residues. The ends were cut back, 1 base at V and 0 bases at J, with 12 bases in the middle. The DNA for the CDR3 is TGTGCCAGCTCACCACAAGCCCCCCCCGCAACTAATGAAAAACTGTTTTTT. It codes for CASSPQAPPATNEKLFF.

V gene TRBV7-2 combines with J gene TRBJ2-7; TRBD2 matches at 8 bases. Germline assignment: CDR1 SGHTA and CDR2 FQGNSA. This CDR3 has 17 amino acids. V was clipped by 0 bases and J by 0 bases; unmatched bases: 7. The CDR3 DNA follows: TGTGCCAGCAGCTTAGCTGGGGCTAGCGGGTTCTCCTACGAGCAGTACTTC. This gives the protein CASSLAGASGFSYEQYF.

The gene calls are TRBV28 and TRBJ2-7; no clear D gene. The CDR3 is 14 residues long. Germline V gene sequence: CDR1 MDHEN, CDR2 SYDVKM. With 2 bases removed from V and 2 bases from J, the gap between germline ends came to 10 bases. CDR3 nucleotides: TGTGCCAGCAGTTTAGGTGGGTCCCCCTACGAGCAGTACTTC. Protein product: CASSLGGSPYEQYF.

V gene TRBV4-3 combines with J gene TRBJ1-2, with D tentatively TRBD1 (5 bases). Germline V gene lookup returns CDR1 LGHNA and CDR2 YSLEER. Trimming removed 0 bases from V and 6 bases from J, with 11 bases in between. The CDR3 spans 14 residues. CDR3 in DNA: TGCGCCAGCAGCCAAGAGCGGGGCCCTCATGGCTACACCTTC. Protein: CASSQERGPHGYTF.

This clone was picked up one time. The V gene is TRBV18, the J gene TRBJ2-1; D is ambiguous. Trimming took 1 base from V and 5 from J, leaving 9 bases between them. Germline V lookup: CDR1 KGHSH, CDR2 LQKENI. The CDR3 is 14 residues long. This chain's CDR3 is CASSPRAGDNEQFF. The CDR3 DNA is TGTGCCAGCTCACCACGGGCAGGCGACAATGAGCAGTTCTTC.

J is TRBJ1-2 and V is TRBV30; D perhaps matches TRBD1 (5 bases). V was trimmed by 4 bases and J by 8 bases, leaving 17 bases between them. The CDR3 has 13 residues. Germline CDR1 is GTSNPN and CDR2 is SVGIG (reference sequence). The CDR3 DNA follows: TGTGCCTGGAACGACAGCCCCGGGGGGGGCTACACCTTC. Translation: CAWNDSPGGGYTF.

The chain uses TRBV3-1 (or the pseudogene TRBV3-2) and TRBJ2-1, with 11 bases lining up with TRBD2. Germline V CDR1 and CDR2: LGHDT, YNNKEL (reference sequence). This CDR3 spans 16 amino acids. V lost 0 bases to trimming and J lost 7 bases; unmatched junction nucleotides: 5. This chain's CDR3 is CASSQDLAGGGNEQFF. DNA for the CDR3: TGTGCCAGCAGCCAAGATCTAGCGGGAGGAGGGAATGAGCAGTTCTTC.

This chain connects TRBV4-2 to TRBJ1-5; TRBD1 agrees at 7 bases. Germline CDR1 and CDR2: LGHNA and YNFKEQ. The CDR3 is 16 amino acids. J gave up 3 bases and V 1 base, and 6 bases lay outside the gene matches. CDR3 protein: CASSQAPGGHNQPQHF. The CDR3 DNA is TGTGCCAGCAGCCAAGCCCCAGGGGGACACAATCAGCCCCAGCATTTT.

The genes are TRBV5-4 and TRBJ2-7, with D unresolved. Germline CDR1 is SGHNT and CDR2 is YYREEE (reference sequence). The CDR3 runs to 12 residues. V was pared by 0 bases and J by 4 bases, with 5 bases between. CDR3 nucleotides: TGTGCCAGCAGCTTGGACCGGTACGAGCAGTACTTC. Protein sequence: CASSLDRYEQYF.

The chain has TRBV14 and TRBJ2-2; D remains ambiguous. This CDR3 is built from 12 residues. Germline V CDR1 and CDR2: SGHDN, FVKESK. The V end lost 4 bases, the J end lost 7 bases, and 7 bases lay between the germline ends. In DNA, the CDR3 is TGTGCCAGCAGCCGGAACGTCGGGGAGCTGTTTTTT. Translation: CASSRNVGELFF.

V usage is TRBV6-5 and J usage is TRBJ1-1; tentative D call: TRBD1 (5 bases). V was trimmed by 10 bases and J by 1 base, leaving 16 bases between them. CDR3 length equals 14 residues. The germline gives CDR1 MNHEY, CDR2 SVGAGI. Here the CDR3 DNA reads TGTGCCACCCACCCCGGGGCGGGGAACACTGAAGCTTTCTTT. This sequence encodes CATHPGAGNTEAFF.

The rearrangement joins TRBV6-5 to TRBJ1-4, with TRBD1 identical over 9 bases. The V gene's germline CDR1 is MNHEY and CDR2 SVGAGI. The CDR3 runs 14 residues. Losses at the gene ends were 6 bases for V and 5 bases for J; bases not matched to a gene: 4. The CDR3 loop is CASSLDRGNEKLFF. CDR3 DNA: TGTGCCAGCAGCCTCGACAGGGGGAATGAAAAACTGTTTTTT.

This chain connects TRBV21-1 to TRBJ2-7. TRBV21-1 is a pseudogene segment. The CDR3 contains 17 residues. CDR3 loop: CASSKCGVSSFSYEQYF. Here the CDR3 DNA reads TGTGCCAGCAGCAAATGTGGGGTGAGTTCCTTCTCCTACGAGCAGTACTTC.

The table lists this clone with a count of one. The V call is TRBV19, the J call TRBJ2-1; D remains ambiguous. The CDR3 consists of 16 residues. CDR1 is LNHDA, CDR2 SQIVND, per germline (reference sequence). V was clipped by 5 bases and J by 0 bases, with 14 bases between them. The CDR3 is CASSPPGLLSYNEQFF. The CDR3 nucleotides read TGTGCCAGTAGTCCTCCTGGGCTCCTCTCCTACAATGAGCAGTTCTTC.

This chain links TRBV5-8 with TRBJ1-2; D might be TRBD1 (6 bases). Germline assignment: CDR1 SGHTS and CDR2 YDEGEE. This CDR3 is built from 16 residues. Trimming stripped 0 bases from V and 1 base from J, with 13 bases between. The CDR3 sequence: CASSLVDRTLNYGYTF. The DNA of the CDR3 is TGTGCCAGCAGCTTGGTTGACAGGACGCTTAACTATGGCTACACCTTC.

This chain uses TRBV11-2 with TRBJ2-1; D may be TRBD2 (5 bases). This CDR3 spans 12 amino acids. Deletions cut 4 bases from V and 9 bases from J, with 10 bases between. Germline loops: CDR1 SGHAT, CDR2 FQNNGV. Here the CDR3 reads CASSSGVGEQFF. As DNA, the CDR3 is TGTGCCAGCAGCTCCGGGGTAGGTGAGCAGTTCTTC.

The chain employs TRBV2 and TRBJ1-5, with D perhaps matching TRBD1 (5 bases). Germline V CDR1 and CDR2: SNHLY, FYNNEI. The length of the CDR3 is 14 residues. V lost 4 bases and J lost 3, with 10 bases in between. The CDR3 spells CASSGGPHNQPQHF. CDR3 DNA sequence: TGTGCCAGCAGTGGGGGACCCCACAATCAGCCCCAGCATTTT.

The chain combines TRBV18 with TRBJ1-1; no firm D call. Trimming removed 6 bases from V and 6 bases from J, with 17 bases in between. Germline assignment: CDR1 KGHSH and CDR2 LQKENI. This CDR3 has 14 amino acids. The CDR3 DNA is TGTGCCAGCTCCCTAAACCGCGAAGTCGCTGAAGCTTTCTTT. Its protein is CASSLNREVAEAFF.

The CDR3 sequence is CASSLGLARGTDTQYF. The CDR3, as DNA: TGTGCCAGCAGCTTGGGCCTAGCGAGAGGAACAGATACGCAGTATTTT. The V gene is TRBV7-9, the J gene TRBJ2-3; D is perhaps TRBD2 (6 bases). Germline V lookup: CDR1 SEHNR, CDR2 FQNEAQ (reference sequence). With 3 bases removed from V and 3 bases from J, the gap between germline ends came to 16 bases. The CDR3 has 16 amino acids.

V usage is TRBV29-1 and J usage is TRBJ2-1, with 11 bases lining up with TRBD2. This CDR3 comprises 15 residues. The V gene's germline CDR1 is SQVTM and CDR2 ANQGSEA. Unmatched junction bases numbered 5, after V lost 3 bases and J lost 4 bases. The CDR3 loop reads CSVEVSGGGYNEQFF. The CDR3 nucleotides read TGCAGCGTTGAGGTTAGCGGGGGGGGGTACAATGAGCAGTTCTTC.

The rearrangement uses TRBV4-2 and TRBJ2-1; 10 positions agree with TRBD2. The CDR3 covers 16 residues. The V gene's germline CDR1 is LGHNA and CDR2 YNFKEQ. V was clipped by 4 bases and J by 4 bases; unmatched bases: 7. The CDR3 spells CASSPRPGLAYNEQFF. The CDR3 DNA is TGTGCCAGCAGCCCCCGCCCGGGACTAGCGTACAATGAGCAGTTCTTC.

The rearrangement links TRBV19 to TRBJ2-1; D might be TRBD1 (6 bases). The germline CDR1 and CDR2 sequences are LNHDA and SQIVND (reference sequence). This CDR3 is 15 amino acids long. V dropped 9 bases and J dropped 0 bases, with 15 bases sitting between them. CDR3 sequence: CASRTDRSSYNEQFF. CDR3 in DNA: TGTGCCAGCAGAACGGACAGAAGCTCCTACAATGAGCAGTTCTTC.

The chain couples TRBV10-3 to TRBJ1-5, with D tentatively TRBD1 (6 bases). Trimming pared 9 bases from V and 6 bases from J, leaving 18 bases between. There are 14 residues in the CDR3. Germline CDR1 reads ENHRY; CDR2 reads SYGVKD. In DNA form, the CDR3 reads TGTGCCATTGGGGCTCCAGGGGATGGTCAGCCCCAGCATTTT. Translated: CAIGAPGDGQPQHF.

This chain joins TRBV2 and TRBJ1-5, with D unclear. The ends were cut back, 8 bases at V and 0 bases at J, with 14 bases in the middle. The CDR3 is made up of 15 amino acids. Germline-derived CDR1 and CDR2 are SNHLY and FYNNEI. CDR3 bases: TGTGCCAGCCGTACTTCACGCCATAGCAATCAGCCCCAGCATTTT. It yields the protein CASRTSRHSNQPQHF. The full variable domain, its missing parts supplied by reference TRBV2 and TRBJ1-5, is EPEVTQTPSHQVTQMGQEVILRCVPISNHLYFYWYRQILGQKVEFLVSFYNNEISEKSEIFDDQFSVERPDGSNFTLKIRSTKLEDSAMYFCASRTSRHSNQPQHFGDGTRLSIL.

The chain combines TRBV6-4 with TRBJ2-7; 10 bases align to TRBD1. The germline CDR1 and CDR2 sequences are MRHNA and SNTAGT. V lost 8 bases to trimming and J lost 1 base; unmatched junction nucleotides: 11. The CDR3 consists of 16 residues. The CDR3: CASGTGARRLSYEQYF. The CDR3 DNA is TGTGCCAGCGGGACAGGGGCCCGCCGGTTGTCCTACGAGCAGTACTTC.

The rearrangement uses TRBV5-4 and TRBJ1-6, with D hard to call. Germline V gives CDR1 SGHNT, CDR2 YYREEE (reference sequence). This CDR3 region has 15 residues. V shed 5 bases and J shed 4 bases, with 13 bases lying between them. The CDR3 here is CASSIGSQYNSPLHF. In nucleotides, the CDR3 is TGTGCCAGCAGTATAGGTTCCCAATATAATTCACCCCTCCACTTT.

The V and J genes are TRBV7-9 and TRBJ1-1; 7 bases fit TRBD1. Looked up from germline, CDR1 is SEHNR and CDR2 is FQNEAQ (reference sequence). The CDR3 sequence is 15 residues long. V shed 6 bases, J shed 0 bases, and the junction held 7 bases outside the gene matches. Here the CDR3 DNA reads TGTGCCAGCAGACAAAGGGACAGAATGAACACTGAAGCTTTCTTT. It encodes CASRQRDRMNTEAFF.